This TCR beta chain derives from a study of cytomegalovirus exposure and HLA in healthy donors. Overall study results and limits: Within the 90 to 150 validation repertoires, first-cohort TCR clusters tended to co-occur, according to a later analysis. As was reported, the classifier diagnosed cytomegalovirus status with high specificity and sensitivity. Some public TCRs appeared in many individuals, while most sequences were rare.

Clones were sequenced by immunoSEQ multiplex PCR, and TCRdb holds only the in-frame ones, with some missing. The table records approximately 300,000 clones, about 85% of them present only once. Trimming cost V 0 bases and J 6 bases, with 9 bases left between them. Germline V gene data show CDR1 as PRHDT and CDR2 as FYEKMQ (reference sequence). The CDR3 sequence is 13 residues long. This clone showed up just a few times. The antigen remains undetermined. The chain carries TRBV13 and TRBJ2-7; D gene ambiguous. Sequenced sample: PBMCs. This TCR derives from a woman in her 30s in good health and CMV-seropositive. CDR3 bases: TGTGCCAGCAGCTTAGGCCGTACCCCCGAGCAGTACTTC. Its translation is CASSLGRTPEQYF.